This TCR beta chain was sequenced for a study of T-cell reconstitution after alpha-beta-depleted transplantation in children. Regarding the study as a whole: By one year post-transplant, T-cell counts and diversity largely arose from T cells that were newly produced.

The sample holds many counts of this clonotype. Its antigen is unidentified. The CDR3 extends over 14 amino acids. Trimming shortened V by 3 bases and J by 2 bases, and 11 bases separated the two germline ends. Unique molecular identifiers were incorporated into the prepared TCRbeta library. From the PCR reads, TCRdb called clonotypes with MiXCR, one entry per CDR3 protein. The table has roughly 670,000 distinct CDR3 sequences, over 10% seen once. Sample: PBMCs, taken before TCRalphabeta/CD19-depleted stem cell transplant. The receptor's source is a girl aged 2-10 years with congenital amegakaryocytic thrombocytopenia, due to receive a stem cell transplant. The V gene is TRBV12-3 or TRBV12-4, the J gene TRBJ2-7, with D possibly TRBD2 on 5 matching bases. The CDR3 sequence is CASSFGSEAYEQYF. CDR3 coding DNA: TGTGCCAGCAGTTTCGGTAGCGAAGCCTACGAGCAGTACTTC.